This is a list of T cell receptor beta chains from one sample in a study of persistence of HIV-infected CD4 T cells. Their recognized antigens are unknown. The repertoire was sequenced with immunoSEQ multiplex PCR; TCRdb's copy has only in-frame clones and lacks some. The table shows 37,000 or so clones, with roughly 87% occurring only once. Specimen: CD4+ T cells sorted from PBMCs after approximately 19-hour stimulation, collected from a patient who received antiretroviral therapy. These receptors originate from an adult man with HIV who was CMV-seropositive. Both conserved end residues are part of each CDR3. D genes are given only for firm matches. Clone size is not always given. Where it is, it says once, few, many or a class for expanded clones.

V gene	J gene	D gene	clone size	CDR3 length	CDR3 protein	CDR3 DNA
TRBV2	TRBJ2-2	-	-	16	CASSEALRESTGELFF	TGTGCCAGCAGTGAAGCGCTTCGGGAGAGCACCGGGGAGCTGTTTTTT
TRBV28	TRBJ2-5	-	-	15	CASTWWGRQKETQYF	TGTGCCAGCACTTGGTGGGGACGGCAAAAAGAGACCCAGTACTTC
TRBV27	TRBJ1-6	TRBD1	-	15	CASSRGSSYNSPLHF	TGTGCCAGCAGCAGGGGGAGCTCCTATAATTCACCCCTCCACTTT
TRBV5-1	TRBJ2-5	-	-	13	CASSLGGEETQYF	TGCGCCAGCAGCTTGGGTGGGGAGGAGACCCAGTACTTC
TRBV10-2	TRBJ2-5	-	-	13	CASRGPQLETQYF	TGCGCCAGCAGGGGGCCTCAATTAGAGACCCAGTACTTC
TRBV25-1	TRBJ2-2	-	-	15	CASAVDGANTGELFF	TGTGCCAGCGCTGTGGACGGCGCGAACACCGGGGAGCTGTTTTTT
TRBV4-3	TRBJ2-6	-	-	18	CASSRDGENSPGANVLTF	TGCGCCAGCAGCCGAGACGGGGAAAATAGTCCTGGGGCCAACGTCCTGACTTTC
TRBV5-8	TRBJ1-1	-	-	15	CASSKYTGSNTEAFF	TGTGCCAGCAGCAAATACACAGGGTCTAACACTGAAGCTTTCTTT
TRBV9	TRBJ1-5	TRBD1	-	17	CASSVSGGAPFSQPQHF	TGTGCCAGCAGCGTTTCAGGGGGCGCCCCGTTTAGTCAGCCCCAGCATTTT
TRBV10-3	TRBJ1-6	-	-	13	CAISELVNSPLHF	TGTGCCATCAGTGAGCTAGTGAATTCACCCCTCCACTTT
TRBV5-1	TRBJ1-5	-	-	17	CASSLHGGDTGNQPQHF	TGCGCCAGCAGCTTGCACGGAGGGGATACGGGCAATCAGCCCCAGCATTTT
TRBV19	TRBJ2-7	-	-	14	CASSIKGGAYEQYF	TGTGCCAGTAGTATTAAGGGGGGAGCCTACGAGCAGTACTTC
TRBV7-9	TRBJ2-1	-	-	19	CASSPHKTLIGDSYNEQFF	TGTGCCAGCAGCCCTCACAAGACCCTGATCGGGGACTCCTACAATGAGCAGTTCTTC
TRBV7-2	TRBJ2-7	-	once	13	CASSLESAYEQYF	TGTGCCAGCAGCTTAGAATCTGCCTACGAGCAGTACTTC
TRBV7-2	TRBJ2-7	TRBD2	-	15	CASSVSGTTFYEQYF	TGTGCCAGCAGCGTAAGCGGGACTACCTTCTACGAGCAGTACTTC
TRBV5-1	TRBJ1-1	TRBD1	-	14	CASSSGQGGTEAFF	TGCGCCAGCAGCTCCGGACAGGGAGGTACTGAAGCTTTCTTT
TRBV19	TRBJ1-4	-	-	15	CASSTRQGGGEKLFF	TGTGCCAGTAGTACCCGACAAGGCGGCGGTGAAAAACTGTTTTTT
TRBV6-5	TRBJ1-2	-	once	13	CASRGDWNYGYTF	TGTGCCAGCAGGGGGGACTGGAACTATGGCTACACCTTC
TRBV6-4	TRBJ1-1	-	medium-sized	13	CASSVMENTEAFF	TGTGCCAGCAGTGTGATGGAGAACACTGAAGCTTTCTTT
TRBV2	TRBJ1-1	-	few	13	CASSEGRQVEAFF	TGTGCCAGCAGTGAAGGGAGACAAGTAGAAGCTTTCTTT
TRBV5-3	TRBJ2-5	-	-	12	CARSTYQETQYF	TGTGCCAGAAGCACGTACCAAGAGACCCAGTACTTC
TRBV10-3	TRBJ2-7	TRBD2	-	15	CAISESGLAPHEQYF	TGTGCCATCAGTGAGTCGGGACTAGCGCCGCACGAGCAGTACTTC
TRBV5-6	TRBJ2-5	TRBD1	-	14	CASRPGTGYETQYF	TGTGCCAGCAGGCCCGGGACAGGGTATGAGACCCAGTACTTC
TRBV29-1	TRBJ2-1	TRBD2	-	13	CSVDGLAGNEQFF	TGCAGCGTTGATGGGCTAGCGGGGAATGAGCAGTTCTTC
TRBV5-1	TRBJ1-2	-	once	13	CASRKDGNYGYTF	TGCGCCAGCAGGAAGGACGGAAACTATGGCTACACCTTC
TRBV6-5	TRBJ2-5	-	-	15	CASSYSHRNQETQYF	TGTGCCAGCAGTTACTCGCACCGAAATCAAGAGACCCAGTACTTC
TRBV3-1/TRBV3-2	TRBJ2-3	TRBD1	-	16	CASSLLGDRGTDTQYF	TGTGCCAGCAGCTTGCTTGGGGACAGGGGCACAGATACGCAGTATTTT
TRBV6-6	TRBJ1-1	TRBD1	once	14	CASRAGGPNTEAFF	TGTGCCAGCAGGGCAGGGGGCCCGAACACTGAAGCTTTCTTT
TRBV5-4	TRBJ2-7	TRBD1	-	14	CASSLGQGVYEQYF	TGTGCCAGCAGCTTGGGACAGGGGGTCTACGAGCAGTACTTC
TRBV7-8	TRBJ1-1	-	few	12	CASSLASGGAFF	TGTGCCAGCAGCTTAGCTAGCGGAGGCGCTTTCTTT
TRBV7-2	TRBJ1-3	-	-	13	CASSLSTGNTIYF	TGTGCCAGCAGCTTGTCAACCGGAAACACCATATATTTT
TRBV27	TRBJ1-5	-	-	15	CASSARQLTNQPQHF	TGTGCCAGCAGTGCCCGACAGCTAACTAATCAGCCCCAGCATTTT
TRBV2	TRBJ1-2	TRBD1	-	13	CASSKDRAYGYTF	TGTGCCAGCAGTAAGGACAGGGCCTATGGCTACACCTTC
TRBV28	TRBJ1-5	-	few	13	CASRIEFHQPQHF	TGTGCCAGCAGAATCGAGTTCCATCAGCCCCAGCATTTT
TRBV6-2/TRBV6-3	TRBJ2-1	-	-	12	CASSWSVREQFF	TGTGCCAGCAGCTGGAGCGTCCGCGAGCAGTTCTTC
TRBV19	TRBJ2-1	-	-	14	CASSAAQRGNEQFF	TGTGCCAGTAGTGCCGCCCAGAGGGGCAATGAGCAGTTCTTC
TRBV6-1	TRBJ1-2	-	-	11	CASSEEDGYTF	TGTGCCAGCAGTGAAGAGGATGGCTACACCTTC
TRBV30	TRBJ1-1	-	-	14	CAWRGGTANTEAFF	TGTGCCTGGAGAGGAGGGACGGCGAACACTGAAGCTTTCTTT
TRBV7-6	TRBJ2-2	-	-	13	CASSQQQTGELFF	TGTGCCAGCAGCCAACAGCAAACCGGGGAGCTGTTTTTT
TRBV10-3	TRBJ1-2	TRBD1	-	16	CAISDGSGGSNYGYTF	TGTGCCATCAGTGATGGGTCAGGGGGCAGTAACTATGGCTACACCTTC
TRBV18	TRBJ1-1	TRBD1	-	13	CASSPDRDTEAFF	TGTGCCAGCTCACCCGACAGGGACACTGAAGCTTTCTTT
TRBV5-6	TRBJ2-3	-	-	14	CASSFLSGTDTQYF	TGTGCCAGCAGCTTTCTTAGCGGCACAGATACGCAGTATTTT
TRBV6-5	TRBJ2-7	TRBD2	once	14	CASRGLAGGYEQYF	TGTGCCAGCAGGGGACTAGCGGGGGGCTACGAGCAGTACTTC
TRBV7-8	TRBJ2-7	-	-	14	CASSPPGGGNEQYF	TGTGCCAGCAGCCCACCAGGGGGGGGAAACGAGCAGTACTTC
TRBV25-1	TRBJ2-3	-	-	16	CASSETGRGGTDTQYF	TGTGCCAGCAGTGAAACGGGCAGGGGTGGCACAGATACGCAGTATTTT
TRBV19	TRBJ2-2	TRBD2	-	15	CATAYGGGPTGELFF	TGTGCCACCGCCTACGGGGGAGGGCCCACCGGGGAGCTGTTTTTT
TRBV6-5	TRBJ1-2	-	-	13	CASSYGTNYGYTF	TGTGCCAGCAGTTACGGAACTAACTATGGCTACACCTTC
TRBV6-1	TRBJ1-1	-	-	14	CASITGGGRPEAFF	TGTGCCAGCATTACGGGGGGCGGTAGACCTGAAGCTTTCTTT
TRBV27	TRBJ1-1	-	-	18	CASSPLMGDGRMNTEAFF	TGTGCCAGCAGTCCGCTTATGGGGGATGGCCGAATGAACACTGAAGCTTTCTTT
TRBV12-3/TRBV12-4	TRBJ1-2	-	once	12	CASSLWGDGYTF	TGTGCCAGCAGTTTATGGGGGGACGGCTACACCTTC
TRBV4-2	TRBJ2-7	-	few	13	CASSNSRVYEQYF	TGTGCCAGCAGCAATAGCAGGGTTTACGAGCAGTACTTC
TRBV27	TRBJ1-6	-	-	14	CASTRDILNSPLHF	TGTGCCAGCACACGGGATATACTTAATTCACCCCTCCACTTT
TRBV14	TRBJ1-1	-	-	14	CASSQTGRKTEAFF	TGTGCCAGCAGCCAAACAGGGAGGAAGACTGAAGCTTTCTTT
TRBV18	TRBJ1-5	TRBD1	-	13	CASSPGGNQPQHF	TGTGCCAGCTCCCCAGGGGGGAATCAGCCCCAGCATTTT
TRBV6-6	TRBJ1-2	TRBD1	-	16	CASSYSRISGGYGYTF	TGTGCCAGCAGTTACTCGAGGATTTCAGGGGGTTATGGCTACACCTTC